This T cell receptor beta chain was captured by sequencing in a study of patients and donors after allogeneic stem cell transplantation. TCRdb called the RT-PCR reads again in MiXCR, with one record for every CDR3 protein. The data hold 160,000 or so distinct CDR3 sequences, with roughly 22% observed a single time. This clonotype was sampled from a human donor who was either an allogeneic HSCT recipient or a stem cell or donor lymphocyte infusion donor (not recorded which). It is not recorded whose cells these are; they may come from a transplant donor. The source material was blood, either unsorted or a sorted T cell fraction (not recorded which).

Here the CDR3 DNA reads TGTGCCATCGGGGAAAACAGGGGAGAGCCCCAGCATTTT. As protein: CAIGENRGEPQHF. V and J are TRBV10-3 and TRBJ1-5, with 7 bases aligning to TRBD1. Germline V CDR1 and CDR2: ENHRY, SYGVKD. The CDR3 runs to 13 residues. V shed 8 bases and J 8 bases; nucleotides not matched to a gene: 9.